This T cell receptor beta chain was identified during a study of shared clonotypes between healthy human individuals. Data came from immunoSEQ multiplex PCR; TCRdb stores just in-frame clones and leaves some out. Among fewer than 700,000 clones listed, roughly 79% were seen once. Sequenced input: PBMCs. The sequence came from a woman aged 40-49 years in good health. Some clones in this sample may be carry-over from other donors' samples.

The CDR3 sequence: CASSLGTGGAETQYF. The DNA of the CDR3 is TGTGCCAGCAGCTTAGGGACAGGGGGCGCCGAGACCCAGTACTTC. The gene calls are TRBV7-6 and TRBJ2-5; 11 nucleotides line up with TRBD1. With V trimmed by 1 base and J by 5 bases, 3 bases remained unmatched. Germline V gene sequence: CDR1 SGHVS, CDR2 FNYEAQ. This CDR3 has 15 amino acids. Supplemented by reference TRBV7-6 and TRBJ2-5, the full variable domain reads GAGVSQSPRYKVTKRGQDVALRCDPISGHVSLYWYRQALGQGPEFLTYFNYEAQQDKSGLPNDRFSAERPEGSISTLTIQRTEQRDSAMYRCASSLGTGGAETQYFGPGTRLLVL.